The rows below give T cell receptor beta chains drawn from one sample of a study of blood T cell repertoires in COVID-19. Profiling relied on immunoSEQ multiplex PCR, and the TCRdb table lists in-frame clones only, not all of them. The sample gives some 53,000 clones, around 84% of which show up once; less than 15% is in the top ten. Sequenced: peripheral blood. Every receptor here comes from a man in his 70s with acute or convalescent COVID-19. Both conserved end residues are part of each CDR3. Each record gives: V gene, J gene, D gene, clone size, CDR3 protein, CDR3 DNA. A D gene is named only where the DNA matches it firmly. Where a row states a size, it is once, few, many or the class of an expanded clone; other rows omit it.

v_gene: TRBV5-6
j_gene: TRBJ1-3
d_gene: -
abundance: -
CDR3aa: CASSLGGGPSGNTIYF
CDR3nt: TGTGCCAGCAGCTTGGGTGGGGGCCCCTCTGGAAACACCATATATTTT

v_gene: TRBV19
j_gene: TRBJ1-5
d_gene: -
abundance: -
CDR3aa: CASSMGGASGNQPQHF
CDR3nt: TGTGCCAGTAGTATGGGGGGGGCGTCGGGCAATCAGCCCCAGCATTTT

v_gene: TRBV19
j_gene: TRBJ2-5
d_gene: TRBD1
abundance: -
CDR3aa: CASSNHRGGQETQYF
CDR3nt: TGTGCCAGTAGTAACCACAGGGGTGGGCAAGAGACCCAGTACTTC

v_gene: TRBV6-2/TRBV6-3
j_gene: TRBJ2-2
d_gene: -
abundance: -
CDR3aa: CASSPWRINTGELFF
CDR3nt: TGTGCCAGCAGTCCATGGAGGATAAACACCGGGGAGCTGTTTTTT

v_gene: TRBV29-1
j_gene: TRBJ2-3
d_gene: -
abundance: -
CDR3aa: CSVEKGHGADTQYF
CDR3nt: TGCAGCGTTGAGAAGGGGCACGGCGCAGATACGCAGTATTTT

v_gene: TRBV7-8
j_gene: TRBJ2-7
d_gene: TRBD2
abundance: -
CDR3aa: CASSTWTSGSYEQYF
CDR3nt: TGTGCCAGCAGCACCTGGACTAGCGGATCCTACGAGCAGTACTTC

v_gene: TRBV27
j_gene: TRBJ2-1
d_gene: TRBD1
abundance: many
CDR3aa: CASRPDRIYNEQFF
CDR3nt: TGTGCCAGCAGACCGGACAGGATCTACAATGAGCAGTTCTTC

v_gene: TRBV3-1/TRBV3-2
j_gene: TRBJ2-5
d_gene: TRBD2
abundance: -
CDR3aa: CASSQDLAGGLHGTQYF
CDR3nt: TGTGCCAGCAGCCAAGACCTAGCGGGAGGGCTCCATGGGACCCAGTACTTC

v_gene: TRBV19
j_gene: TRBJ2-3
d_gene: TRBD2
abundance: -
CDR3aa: CASSHPSGGTDTQYF
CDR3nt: TGTGCCAGTAGTCACCCTAGCGGGGGCACAGATACGCAGTATTTT

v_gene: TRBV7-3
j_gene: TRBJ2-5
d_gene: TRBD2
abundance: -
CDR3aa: CASSQREGETQYF
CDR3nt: TGTGCCAGCAGCCAGAGGGAGGGAGAGACCCAGTACTTC

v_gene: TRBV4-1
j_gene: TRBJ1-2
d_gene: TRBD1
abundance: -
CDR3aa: CASSQTVLPGGRYGYTF
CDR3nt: TGCGCCAGCAGCCAAACCGTCTTACCAGGGGGGCGGTATGGCTACACCTTC

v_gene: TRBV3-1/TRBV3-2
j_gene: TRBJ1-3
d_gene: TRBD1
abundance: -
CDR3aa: CASSQGRQGNRNTIYF
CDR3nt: TGTGCCAGCAGCCAAGGGAGACAGGGGAACAGAAACACCATATATTTT

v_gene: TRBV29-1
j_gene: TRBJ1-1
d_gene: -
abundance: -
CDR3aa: CSVSGRGSDTEAFF
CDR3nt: TGCAGCGTGAGCGGGAGGGGAAGTGACACTGAAGCTTTCTTT

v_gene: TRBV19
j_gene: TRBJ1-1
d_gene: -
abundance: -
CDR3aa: CASTFGGNTEAFF
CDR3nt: TGTGCCAGTACGTTCGGCGGGAACACTGAAGCTTTCTTT

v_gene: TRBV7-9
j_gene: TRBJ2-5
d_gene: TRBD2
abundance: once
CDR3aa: CASPPAGVSWETQYF
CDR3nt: TGTGCCAGCCCCCCGGCGGGAGTAAGTTGGGAGACCCAGTACTTC

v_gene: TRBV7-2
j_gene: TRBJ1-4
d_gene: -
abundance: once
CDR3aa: CASGDWRAEKLFF
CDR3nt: TGTGCCAGCGGCGATTGGAGGGCTGAAAAACTGTTTTTT

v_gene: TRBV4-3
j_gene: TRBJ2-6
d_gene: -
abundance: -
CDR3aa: CASSQEILGSGANVLTF
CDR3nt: TGCGCCAGCAGCCAAGAAATACTTGGCTCTGGGGCCAACGTCCTGACTTTC

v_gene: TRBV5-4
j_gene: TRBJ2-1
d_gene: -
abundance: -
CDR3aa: CASSLDQGKREQFF
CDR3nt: TGTGCCAGCAGCTTGGATCAGGGGAAGAGGGAGCAGTTCTTC

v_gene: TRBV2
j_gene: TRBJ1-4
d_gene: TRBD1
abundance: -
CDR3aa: CASSTGGEKLFF
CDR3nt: TGTGCCAGCAGCACAGGGGGAGAAAAACTGTTTTTT

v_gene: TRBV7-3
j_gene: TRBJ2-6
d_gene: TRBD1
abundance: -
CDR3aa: CASNQGASGANVLTF
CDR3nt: TGTGCCTCCAACCAGGGGGCTTCGGGGGCCAACGTCCTGACTTTC

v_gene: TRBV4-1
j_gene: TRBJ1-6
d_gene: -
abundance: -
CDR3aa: CASSQAPDRNFNSPLHF
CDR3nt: TGCGCCAGCAGCCAAGCTCCAGACAGAAACTTTAATTCACCCCTCCACTTT

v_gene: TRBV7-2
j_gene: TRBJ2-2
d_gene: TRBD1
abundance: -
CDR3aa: CASSVTGTGRTGELFF
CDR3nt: TGTGCCAGCAGCGTGACCGGGACAGGGAGGACCGGGGAGCTGTTTTTT

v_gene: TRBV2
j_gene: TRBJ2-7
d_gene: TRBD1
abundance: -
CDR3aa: CASTGGMYEQYF
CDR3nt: TGTGCCAGTACAGGGGGCATGTACGAGCAGTACTTC

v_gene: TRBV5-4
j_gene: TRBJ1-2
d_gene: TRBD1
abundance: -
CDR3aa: CASSLAGQGTYGYTF
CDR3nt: TGTGCCAGCAGCTTGGCGGGACAGGGTACCTATGGCTACACCTTC

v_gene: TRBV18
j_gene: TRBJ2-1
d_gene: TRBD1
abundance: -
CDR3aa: CASSQGQGRNNEQFF
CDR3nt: TGTGCCAGCTCACAAGGACAGGGGAGAAACAATGAGCAGTTCTTC

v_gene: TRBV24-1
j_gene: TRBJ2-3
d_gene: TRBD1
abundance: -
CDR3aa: CATSQGAYLLSSTDTQYF
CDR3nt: TGTGCCACCTCCCAGGGGGCCTACTTACTTTCTAGCACAGATACGCAGTATTTT

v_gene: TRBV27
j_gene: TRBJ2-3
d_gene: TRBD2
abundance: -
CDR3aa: CASRLHSPTSGPDTQYF
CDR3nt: TGTGCCAGCAGACTTCACTCGCCGACTAGCGGTCCAGATACGCAGTATTTT

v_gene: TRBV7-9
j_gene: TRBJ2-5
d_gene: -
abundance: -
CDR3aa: CASSLVAAAWEETQYF
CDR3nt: TGTGCCAGCAGCTTAGTTGCGGCGGCCTGGGAAGAGACCCAGTACTTC

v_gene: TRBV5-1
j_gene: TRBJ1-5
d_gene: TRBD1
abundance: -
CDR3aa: CASSPGQGSNQPQHF
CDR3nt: TGCGCCAGCAGCCCGGGACAGGGGAGCAATCAGCCCCAGCATTTT